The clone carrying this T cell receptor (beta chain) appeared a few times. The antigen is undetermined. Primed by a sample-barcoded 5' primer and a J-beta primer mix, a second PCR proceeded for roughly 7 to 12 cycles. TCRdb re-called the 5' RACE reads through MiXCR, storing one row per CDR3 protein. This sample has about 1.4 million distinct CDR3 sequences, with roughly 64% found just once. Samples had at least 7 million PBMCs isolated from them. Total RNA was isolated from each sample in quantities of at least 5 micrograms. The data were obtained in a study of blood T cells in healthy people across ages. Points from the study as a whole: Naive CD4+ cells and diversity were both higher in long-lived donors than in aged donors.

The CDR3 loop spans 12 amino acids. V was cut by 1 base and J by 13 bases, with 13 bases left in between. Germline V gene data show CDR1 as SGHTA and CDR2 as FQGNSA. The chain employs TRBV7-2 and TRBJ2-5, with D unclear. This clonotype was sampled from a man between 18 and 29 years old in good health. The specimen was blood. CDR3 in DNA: TGTGCCAGCAGCTTAGATACGGGTGCAGCGTACTTC. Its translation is CASSLDTGAAYF.